This T cell receptor (beta chain) derives from a study of type 1 regulatory T cells. Study conclusions and caveats: Compared with non-Tr1 cells, Tr1 cells showed a narrower TCR repertoire.

Comments on this clonotype: The antigen is unknown.

MiXCR was run by TCRdb on the reads, yielding one entry per CDR3 protein. The table lists around 64,000 distinct CDR3 sequences, around 20% of them singletons. CDR1 is DFQATT, CDR2 SNEGSKA, per germline (reference sequence). After removal of 6 bases from V and 0 bases from J, the junction contained 5 bases not matched to a gene. The length of the CDR3 is 14 residues. Sequencing input: cultured type 1 regulatory T (Tr1) cells, either the whole culture or a sorted fraction (not recorded which). This chain connects TRBV20-1 to TRBJ1-3, with 7 bases matching TRBD1. This clonotype was sampled from a human donor in good health. This chain's CDR3 is CSARTGSSGNTIYF. CDR3 nucleotide sequence: TGCAGTGCGCGGACAGGAAGCTCTGGAAACACCATATATTTT.